The present T cell receptor (beta chain) was sequenced within a study of Graves' ophthalmopathy and Graves' hyperthyroidism. Study results and caveats: Ophthalmopathy was separated from stable hyperthyroidism by a 13-signature model with over 85% sensitivity and approximately 79% specificity.

As the template, RNA transcripts were used to amplify TCR beta CDR3 regions. RT-PCR was first run with HTBI primers, then multiplex PCR in a second round. TCRdb fed the multiplex PCR reads into MiXCR, producing one record per CDR3 protein. The sample has about 620,000 distinct CDR3 sequences; about a fifth are singletons. The authors defined stable hyperthyroidism as no ophthalmopathy within 18 months of follow-up. Certain patients were not enrolled. These were patients with other autoimmune diseases, uncontrolled infections, pregnancy or lactation. Physicians reached a diagnosis by relying on clinical symptoms, serum thyroxine, TRAb, thyroid ultrasound and orbital computed tomography. Of note for this clonotype: Its specificity is unknown.

Germline V gene sequence: CDR1 MNHEY, CDR2 SVGAGI. The J segment lost 6 bases and the V segment lost 2 bases, leaving 4 bases of the junction unmatched. The CDR3 is 15 residues long. This TCR was recovered from a woman between 18 and 30 years old with stable Graves' hyperthyroidism. Some clones in this sample may be carry-over from other donors' samples. Sequenced input: peripheral blood. This chain joins TRBV6-5 and TRBJ2-2, with TRBD1 identical over 9 bases. For the CDR3, the DNA is TGTGCCAGCAGTTACGGGGGACAGGGAGCCGGGGAGCTGTTTTTT. Translated, it gives CASSYGGQGAGELFF.